The rows below give T cell receptor beta chains drawn from one sample of a study of T cell responses to AZD1222 COVID-19 vaccine. Assay used: immunoSEQ multiplex PCR; TCRdb lists only in-frame clones, some missing. Of about 130,000 clones detected, approximately 93% appear once; the ten largest clones hold around 5.9%. Here the sequenced sample was peripheral blood, taken on day 0 of AZD1222 vaccination. These receptors came from an adult in good health. The CDR3 runs from the conserved cysteine through the conserved F or W. The D gene is left open where the match is weak. Where a row states a size, it is once, few, many or the class of an expanded clone; other rows omit it.

>TRBJ1-1|.|TRBV28|.
CASSFPVRNTEAFF
TGTGCCAGCAGTTTTCCCGTGCGAAACACTGAAGCTTTCTTT
>TRBJ2-3|.|TRBV18|.
CASSAASSAHTDTQYF
TGTGCCAGCTCGGCCGCCAGTAGCGCGCACACAGATACGCAGTATTTT
>TRBJ2-3|once|TRBV2|.
CASRGTYF
TGTGCCAGCAGGGGGACGTATTTT
>TRBJ2-2|.|TRBV28|.
CASSLAGAGELFF
TGTGCCAGCAGTTTAGCAGGGGCCGGGGAGCTGTTTTTT
>TRBJ2-7|.|TRBV5-1|TRBD2
CASSLQPSGRSSSSYEQYF
TGCGCCAGCAGCTTGCAACCTAGCGGGAGGTCCTCGAGCTCCTACGAGCAGTACTTC
>TRBJ2-7|.|TRBV28|.
CASFGTSSSYEQYF
TGTGCCAGCTTCGGGACGTCCAGCTCCTACGAGCAGTACTTC
>TRBJ1-5|.|TRBV19|.
CASTEFSNQPQHF
TGTGCCAGTACGGAATTCAGCAATCAGCCCCAGCATTTT
>TRBJ1-1|.|TRBV4-1|.
CASSQGDGGSNTEAFF
TGCGCCAGCAGCCAAGGAGACGGAGGATCGAACACTGAAGCTTTCTTT
>TRBJ2-1|once|TRBV27|TRBD2
CASSSRLAGVVDEQFF
TGTGCCAGCAGCTCTCGACTAGCGGGAGTTGTCGATGAGCAGTTCTTC
>TRBJ2-7|.|TRBV5-1|TRBD1
CASSLQGQSYEQYF
TGCGCCAGCAGCTTGCAGGGACAGTCTTACGAGCAGTACTTC
>TRBJ1-4|.|TRBV7-9|.
CASSPQEGEKLFF
TGTGCCAGCAGCCCCCAGGAGGGGGAAAAACTGTTTTTT
>TRBJ2-1|.|TRBV3-1/TRBV3-2|.
CASSREGRRGNEQFF
TGTGCCAGCAGCCGAGAGGGTCGACGCGGCAATGAGCAGTTCTTC
>TRBJ1-2|.|TRBV9|.
CASSVAGGGANYGYTF
TGTGCCAGCAGCGTAGCGGGTGGTGGAGCTAACTATGGCTACACCTTC
>TRBJ1-1|.|TRBV29-1|.
CSVEDRQGGVF
TGCAGCGTTGAAGATCGCCAGGGAGGGGTCTTT
>TRBJ2-5|few|TRBV5-4|TRBD1
CASSLGKLTGIETQYF
TGTGCCAGCAGCTTGGGAAAATTGACAGGGATCGAGACCCAGTACTTC
>TRBJ2-2|.|TRBV5-1|TRBD2
CASSGPSGKGTGELFF
TGCGCCAGCTCGGGCCCAAGCGGGAAGGGGACCGGGGAGCTGTTTTTT
>TRBJ2-3|.|TRBV30|TRBD1
CAYGQGGTDTQYF
TGTGCCTACGGACAGGGGGGCACAGATACGCAGTATTTT
>TRBJ1-1|.|TRBV25-1|TRBD1
CASSAPYGQGPVEAFF
TGTGCCAGCAGTGCACCCTATGGACAGGGGCCAGTTGAAGCTTTCTTT
>TRBJ1-1|.|TRBV28|.
CASSLRASEAFF
TGTGCCAGCAGTTTAAGGGCGTCTGAAGCTTTCTTT
>TRBJ2-1|.|TRBV9|TRBD2
CASSVMPSGNNEQFF
TGTGCCAGCAGCGTAATGCCTAGCGGGAACAATGAGCAGTTCTTC
>TRBJ1-2|.|TRBV7-9|.
CASSLIRDGNYGYTF
TGTGCCAGCAGCTTAATTCGGGACGGTAACTATGGCTACACCTTC
>TRBJ1-6|.|TRBV18|.
CASSPPGGGSPLHF
TGTGCCAGCTCACCACCCGGGGGCGGTTCACCCCTCCACTTT
>TRBJ1-1|.|TRBV10-1|.
CASSDRGQPNTEAFF
TGCGCCAGCAGTGACCGCGGACAGCCGAACACTGAAGCTTTCTTT
>TRBJ2-7|.|TRBV7-8|.
CASSSRLDANYEQYF
TGTGCCAGCAGCTCCCGTCTGGACGCTAACTACGAGCAGTACTTC
>TRBJ2-3|once|TRBV1|.
CTSSQDQAGWPDTQYF
TGCACCAGCAGCCAAGATCAGGCAGGGTGGCCAGATACGCAGTATTTT
>TRBJ1-2|once|TRBV11-2|TRBD1
CASSKPGGGNYGYTF
TGTGCCAGCAGCAAACCAGGGGGCGGTAACTATGGCTACACCTTC
>TRBJ1-4|.|TRBV11-2|.
CASSSGLKSEKLFF
TGTGCCAGCAGCTCGGGTCTTAAGAGTGAAAAACTGTTTTTT
>TRBJ1-1|.|TRBV2|.
CASSIRVGDTEAFF
TGTGCCAGCAGCATACGGGTAGGGGACACTGAAGCTTTCTTT